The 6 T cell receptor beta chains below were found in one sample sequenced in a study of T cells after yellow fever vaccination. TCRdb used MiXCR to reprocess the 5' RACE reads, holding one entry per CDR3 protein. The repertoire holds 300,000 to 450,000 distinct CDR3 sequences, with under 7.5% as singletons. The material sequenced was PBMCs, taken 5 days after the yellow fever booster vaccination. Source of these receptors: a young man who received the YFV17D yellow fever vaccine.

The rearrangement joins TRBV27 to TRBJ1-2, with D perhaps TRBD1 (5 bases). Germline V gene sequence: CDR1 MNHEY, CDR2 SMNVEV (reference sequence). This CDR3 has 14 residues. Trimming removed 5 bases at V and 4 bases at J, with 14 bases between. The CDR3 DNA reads TGTGCCAGCAGTACAGGAGAGGTCAGCTATGGCTACACCTTC. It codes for CASSTGEVSYGYTF.

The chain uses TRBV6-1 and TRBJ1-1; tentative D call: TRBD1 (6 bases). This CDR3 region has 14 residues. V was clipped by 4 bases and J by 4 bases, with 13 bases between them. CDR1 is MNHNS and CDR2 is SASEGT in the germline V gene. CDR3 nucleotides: TGTGCCAGCAGTGCATTGCAGGGGACCACTGAAGCTTTCTTT. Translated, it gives CASSALQGTTEAFF.

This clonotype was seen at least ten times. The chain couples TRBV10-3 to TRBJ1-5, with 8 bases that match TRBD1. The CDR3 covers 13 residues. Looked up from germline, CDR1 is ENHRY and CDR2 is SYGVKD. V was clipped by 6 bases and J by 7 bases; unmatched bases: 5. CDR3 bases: TGTGCCATCAGCGGACAGGGTGAACAGCCCCAGCATTTT. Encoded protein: CAISGQGEQPQHF.

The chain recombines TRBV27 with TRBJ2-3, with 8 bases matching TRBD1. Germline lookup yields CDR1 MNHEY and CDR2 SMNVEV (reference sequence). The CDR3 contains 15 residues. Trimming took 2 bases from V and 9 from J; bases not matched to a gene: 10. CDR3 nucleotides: TGTGCCAGCAGTTTAGACCGGGACAGGCTATCGACGCAGTATTTT. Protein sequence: CASSLDRDRLSTQYF.

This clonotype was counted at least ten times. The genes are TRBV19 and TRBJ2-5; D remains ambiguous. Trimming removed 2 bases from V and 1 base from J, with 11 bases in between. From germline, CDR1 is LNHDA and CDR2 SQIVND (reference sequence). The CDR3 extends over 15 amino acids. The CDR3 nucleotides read TGTGCCAGTAGTATATGGGGTGCGGCCCAAGAGACCCAGTACTTC. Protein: CASSIWGAAQETQYF. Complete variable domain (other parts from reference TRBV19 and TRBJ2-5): DGGITQSPKYLFRKEGQNVTLSCEQNLNHDAMYWYRQDPGQGLRLIYYSQIVNDFQKGDIAEGYSVSREKKESFPLTVTSAQKNPTAFYLCASSIWGAAQETQYFGPGTRLLVL.

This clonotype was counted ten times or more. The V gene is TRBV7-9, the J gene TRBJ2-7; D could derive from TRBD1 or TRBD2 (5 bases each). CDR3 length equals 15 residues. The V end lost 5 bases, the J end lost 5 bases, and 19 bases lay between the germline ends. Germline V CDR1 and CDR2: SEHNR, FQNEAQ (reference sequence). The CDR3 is CASSKGDGWGNEQYF. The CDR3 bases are TGTGCCAGCAGCAAAGGAGACGGTTGGGGGAACGAGCAGTACTTC.